This note documents a single T cell receptor (beta chain) sequence. V dropped 6 bases and J dropped 5 bases, with 16 bases sitting between them. Germline CDR1 SGHVS, CDR2 FQNEAQ. This CDR3 is built from 14 residues. Sequenced by immunoSEQ multiplex PCR; TCRdb stores in-frame clones only, minus some. The repertoire has 200,000 or so clones, around 84% of them found once; the top ten carry roughly 20%. The entry originates in a study of blood T cell repertoires in COVID-19. The V gene is TRBV7-8, the J gene TRBJ2-5; D might be TRBD2 (7 bases). This TCR was recovered from a human donor in a cohort sampled during active COVID-19. Source material: peripheral blood. In DNA, the CDR3 is TGTGCCAGCAGGCGCCGGGGGGCCGGGGAGACCCAGTACTTC. This translates into CASRRRGAGETQYF.